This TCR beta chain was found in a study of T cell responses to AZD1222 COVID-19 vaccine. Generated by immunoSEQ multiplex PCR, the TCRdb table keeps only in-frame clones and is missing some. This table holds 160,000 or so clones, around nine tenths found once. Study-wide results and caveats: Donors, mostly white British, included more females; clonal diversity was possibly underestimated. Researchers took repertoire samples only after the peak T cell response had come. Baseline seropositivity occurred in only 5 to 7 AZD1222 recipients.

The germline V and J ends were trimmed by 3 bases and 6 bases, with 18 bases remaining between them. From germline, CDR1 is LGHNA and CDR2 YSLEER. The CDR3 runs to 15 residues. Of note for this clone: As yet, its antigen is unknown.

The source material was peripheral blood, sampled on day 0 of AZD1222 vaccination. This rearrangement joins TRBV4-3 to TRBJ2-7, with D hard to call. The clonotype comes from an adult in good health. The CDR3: CASSQALQYPTEQYF. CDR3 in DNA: TGCGCCAGCAGCCAGGCATTGCAATATCCTACCGAGCAGTACTTC.